This T cell receptor beta chain was sequenced for a study of response to subunit inactivated influenza vaccine. V was clipped by 7 bases and J by 0 bases; unmatched bases: 8. The CDR3 is made up of 16 amino acids. Germline-derived CDR1 and CDR2 are MNHNS and SASEGT. In the case of this clonotype: Its antigen is not known.

TCRdb analysed the RT-PCR reads with MiXCR anew, one entry per CDR3 protein. Counted here are around 850,000 distinct CDR3 sequences, roughly 18% occurring once; the ten biggest clones make up approximately 11%. Study-level results: The authors put forward the suggestion that each seasonal influenza vaccination may bring in only a limited number of new T cells.

The receptor was derived from a man aged 50-60 years who received an inactivated influenza vaccine. The V call is TRBV6-1, the J call TRBJ1-5; 8 nucleotides line up with TRBD1. This material consisted of PBMCs from blood, taken 5 days after vaccination. Here the CDR3 DNA reads TGTGCCAGCACCCTGGGACAGGTGAATAGCAATCAGCCCCAGCATTTT. Translated, it gives CASTLGQVNSNQPQHF.